This TCR beta chain came from a study of T cell responses to AZD1222 COVID-19 vaccine. Study in general: Pooling was applied to second doses at about 4 or about 12 weeks. Whole-study findings and limits: Donors skewed white British and female; clonal diversity was possibly underestimated. Across spike, vaccine-associated CD4 TCRs were found, dominant at 160-218 and 743-854. Spike-specific TCR depth and breadth grew after two AZD1222 doses.

Assay used: immunoSEQ multiplex PCR; TCRdb lists only in-frame clones, some missing. The table includes approximately 180,000 clones, 85% to 95% detected once. In the case of this clone: The antigen is undetermined.

V shed 6 bases, J shed 4 bases, and the junction held 12 bases outside the gene matches. The CDR3 consists of 16 residues. Germline V CDR1 and CDR2: SEHNR, FQNEAQ (reference sequence). The sequence came from an adult in good health. Sample: peripheral blood, taken on day 0 of AZD1222 vaccination. This chain connects TRBV7-9 to TRBJ2-5; 9 bases map to TRBD2. The CDR3 DNA reads TGTGCCAGCAGTAGATCAGCGGGGGGCTATCCAGAGACCCAGTACTTC. Residues: CASSRSAGGYPETQYF. Complete variable domain (other parts from reference TRBV7-9 and TRBJ2-5): DTGVSQNPRHKITKRGQNVTFRCDPISEHNRLYWYRQTLGQGPEFLTYFQNEAQLEKSRLLSDRFSAERPKGSFSTLEIQRTEQGDSAMYLCASSRSAGGYPETQYFGPGTRLLVL.